This section outlines one TCR beta chain sequence together with its context. These data come from a study of control samples from healthy donors and cancer patients. The data were produced by immunoSEQ multiplex PCR, yet TCRdb's version contains in-frame clones alone and is incomplete. The table records about 140,000 clones, almost 90% of them present only once. Germline V gene sequence: CDR1 LNHDA, CDR2 SQIVND (reference sequence). This CDR3 spans 14 amino acids. V shed 11 bases and J shed 0 bases, with 16 bases lying between them. The material sequenced was blood. The chain employs TRBV19 and TRBJ1-2; tentatively, D is TRBD1 (5 bases). This receptor was taken from a man between 18 and 29 years old in good health. The CDR3 region has the DNA TGTGCCGGTACCGGGACCGCATCTAACTATGGCTACACCTTC. Protein sequence: CAGTGTASNYGYTF.